A selection of T cell receptor beta chains follows, all from one sample in a study of blood T cells in healthy people across ages. TCRdb ran MiXCR on the 5' RACE reads and lists one entry per CDR3 protein. The sample gives fewer than 900,000 distinct CDR3 sequences, 40% to 45% of which show up once; under 25% is in the top ten. The source material was blood. These TCRs come from a woman in her fifties or sixties in good health. Each CDR3 is given with its conserved first and last residue. A D gene is named only where the DNA matches it firmly. Clone size, where shown, is once, few, many, or a class for clones that have expanded.

CDR3 DNA	CDR3 protein	D gene	V gene	clone size	J gene
TGCGCCAGCAGCTTGGGACAAGATCAGCCCCAGCATTTT	CASSLGQDQPQHF	NA	TRBV5-1	once	TRBJ1-5
TGCAGTGCTCCCAGACAGACCTACAATGAGCAGTTCTTC	CSAPRQTYNEQFF	NA	TRBV20-1	few	TRBJ2-1
TGTGCCAGCAGTTTATTCCGGGCCCTGCAGTTCTTC	CASSLFRALQFF	NA	TRBV12-3/TRBV12-4	few	TRBJ2-1
TGTGCCAGCAGCTTATCGACAGAGTATGGCTACACCTTC	CASSLSTEYGYTF	NA	TRBV7-2	NA	TRBJ1-2
TGTGCCAGCAGCTTAACGTATCTAGCGGGAGAGACCCAGTACTTC	CASSLTYLAGETQYF	TRBD2	TRBV7-3	few	TRBJ2-5
TGTGCCAGCAGTCCCGGGACAGCTAAGTTGTGGCAGTACTTC	CASSPGTAKLWQYF	TRBD1	TRBV28	NA	TRBJ2-4
TGTGCCATCCGAGGGCCGAGCGGTGGCTACACCTTC	CAIRGPSGGYTF	NA	TRBV7-7	few	TRBJ1-2
TGCAGTGCTTCCTTGACAGGGGCGGTCGGGGAGCTGTTTTTT	CSASLTGAVGELFF	TRBD1	TRBV20-1	once	TRBJ2-2
TGCAGTGCGAATTTGGGAGGTTATGGCTACACCTTC	CSANLGGYGYTF	NA	TRBV20-1	NA	TRBJ1-2
TGCGCCAGCAGCCAAGAACTTTCGGGGGAGAATGAGCAGTTCTTC	CASSQELSGENEQFF	NA	TRBV4-3	NA	TRBJ2-1
TGTGCCAGCAGCCGATGGACGGGGCAGGGGCAAGAGACCCAGTACTTC	CASSRWTGQGQETQYF	NA	TRBV7-9	few	TRBJ2-5
TGTGCCTGGAGTCCCCTAGGGTCTAGCGGGGACTACGAGCAGTACTTC	CAWSPLGSSGDYEQYF	TRBD2	TRBV30	NA	TRBJ2-7
TGTGCCAGCAGTTTAAAGACGAATTTCGAGCAGTACTTC	CASSLKTNFEQYF	NA	TRBV12-3/TRBV12-4	NA	TRBJ2-7
TGTGCCAGCAGCCAAGATTTGTCGGCAGCCTATGGCTACACCTTC	CASSQDLSAAYGYTF	NA	TRBV4-2	few	TRBJ1-2
TGTGCCAGCCGCGAAAATGGTCAGCCCCAGCATTTT	CASRENGQPQHF	NA	TRBV12-3/TRBV12-4	NA	TRBJ1-5
TGCAGTGCTAGGCAGGGGGGGGGCAACGACAATCAGCCCCAGCATTTT	CSARQGGGNDNQPQHF	TRBD1	TRBV20-1	NA	TRBJ1-5
TGTGCCAGCAGTGTACAGGGGTTGGTGTCGGAGCAGTACTTC	CASSVQGLVSEQYF	TRBD1	TRBV2	NA	TRBJ2-7
TGTGCCAGCAGCCAAAACAGGGCGGAGCAGTTCTTC	CASSQNRAEQFF	NA	TRBV3-1	NA	TRBJ2-1
TGTGCCAGCAGCAATTCAGGAACCGAAGCTTTCTTT	CASSNSGTEAFF	NA	TRBV6-6	NA	TRBJ1-1
TGTGCCAGCAGTCGCTTAGCGGACTACGAGCAGTACTTC	CASSRLADYEQYF	NA	TRBV12-3/TRBV12-4	few	TRBJ2-7
TGTGCCATCACAGGACAGGGGAACACTGAAGCTTTCTTT	CAITGQGNTEAFF	TRBD1	TRBV10-3	NA	TRBJ1-1
TGCGCCAGCAGTGCGTTTGGCGGCAAAAGCTCCTACAATGAGCAGTTCTTC	CASSAFGGKSSYNEQFF	NA	TRBV10-1	few	TRBJ2-1
TGTGCCATCAGAGAGACAGGGTCCAATGAGCAGTTCTTC	CAIRETGSNEQFF	TRBD1	TRBV10-3	few	TRBJ2-1
TGTGCCAGCAGCCTACCGGGACTAGGCTTTGGTGAGCAGTTCTTC	CASSLPGLGFGEQFF	TRBD2	TRBV7-2	NA	TRBJ2-1
TGTGCCAGCAGACCGGGACAGGGGGCCGATGAGCAGTACTTC	CASRPGQGADEQYF	TRBD1	TRBV2	few	TRBJ2-7
TGTGCCAGCAGTTTAATTGGCGGGACGAGAGACAATGAGCAGTTCTTC	CASSLIGGTRDNEQFF	NA	TRBV27	NA	TRBJ2-1
TGTGCCAGCAGCGTAGTCAGGGATGGAGATACGCAGTATTTT	CASSVVRDGDTQYF	NA	TRBV9	NA	TRBJ2-3
TGTGCCAGCAGTACCGAAATCTCCTCCTACGAGCAGTACTTC	CASSTEISSYEQYF	NA	TRBV2	NA	TRBJ2-7
TGTGCCAGCAGCGCGACAGGAGACCTATACAATGAGCAGTACTTC	CASSATGDLYNEQYF	NA	TRBV7-6	NA	TRBJ2-7
TGTGCCAGCACCACGCTTCGGGCAGGGAGCCACGAGCAGTACTTC	CASTTLRAGSHEQYF	NA	TRBV27	NA	TRBJ2-7
TGCAGTGCTAGACCGGGGGGACGTTTGGGCTATGGCTACACCTTC	CSARPGGRLGYGYTF	NA	TRBV20-1	NA	TRBJ1-2